The present entry profiles one T cell receptor (beta chain) with its context. Its antigen is unknown. This sample was included in a study of identical twins. Study-wide results and limits: Fewer insertions were carried by abundant cord blood beta clonotypes, but none was seen in memory repertoires. The study found excess low generation probability among twin-shared out-of-frame alpha sequences.

The germline V gene has CDR1 SEHNR and CDR2 FQNEAQ (reference sequence). The CDR3 extends over 14 amino acids. V was pared by 5 bases and J by 2 bases, with 12 bases between. Template switching added a universal primer site; cDNA carried unique molecular identifiers. TCRdb re-called the 5' RACE reads with MiXCR, one entry per CDR3 protein. Here the sample spans 450,000 or so distinct CDR3 sequences, 14% being singletons. The same data also went into a second study, on yellow fever vaccine responses in identical twins. That paper notes: Twins reportedly had a vaccine T cell response that seemed partly convergent, partly personalized.

The sample consisted of CD4+ T cells sorted from blood. The rearrangement links TRBV7-9 to TRBJ1-1; no clear D. The source of this sequence is a woman in her late teens or twenties in good health. CDR3 DNA: TGTGCCAGCAGCAGAAGGACGGATAACACTGAAGCTTTCTTT. Translation gives CASSRRTDNTEAFF.